This TCR beta chain was observed in a study of PD-L1 blockade in urothelial cancer. Noted time point: pretreatment peripheral blood. All patients carried locally advanced or metastatic urothelial carcinoma. Here immunoSEQ multiplex PCR was the method, and the copy in TCRdb shows in-frame clones only, minus some. Of 49,000 or so clones detected, about four fifths appear once; the ten largest clones hold 10%. In the case of this clone: The same CDR3 arises from other DNA sequences in this sample as well.

There are 11 residues in the CDR3. V lost 1 base and J 4 bases, leaving 2 bases between the germline ends. CDR1 is MGHDK and CDR2 is SYGVNS in the germline V gene. The V call is TRBV25-1, the J call TRBJ2-7; D not resolved. The origin of this receptor is a man aged 65 to 79 with urothelial cancer. Source: PBMCs, taken around atezolizumab (anti-PD-L1) treatment. DNA of the CDR3: TGTGCCAGCAGTGAATCGTACGAGCAGTACTTC. Protein: CASSESYEQYF.